This T cell receptor (beta chain) is from a study of blood T cell repertoires in COVID-19. As for the study in general: Collection of acute and convalescent COVID-19 samples took place in the United States, Italy and Spain. In each case, the material was cDNA or gDNA derived from T cells, B-cell-depleted T cells, or PBMCs.

The ends lost 6 bases at V and 0 bases at J; junction bases unmatched: 15. Germline CDR1 and CDR2: MNHEY and SMNVEV (reference sequence). This CDR3 is 19 amino acids long. Those enrolled in Seattle joined during active infection and were followed longitudinally afterward. In the source study's methods: Scientists estimated how many nucleated cells there were by amplifying reference gene primers. The table came from immunoSEQ multiplex PCR; TCRdb's copy has only in-frame clones and leaves some out. That table supplies the V and J calls and clone size; D and trimming were determined from the DNA. Among some 290,000 clones listed, 70% to 90% were seen once.

This receptor was taken from a woman in her 30s with COVID-19, enrolled during active disease. The source material was peripheral blood. The chain is built from TRBV27 and TRBJ1-5; 9 bases are a match to TRBD1. The CDR3 bases are TGTGCCAGCAGACAGGGACAGGGTCGAAGACTCTATAGCAATCAGCCCCAGCATTTT. This sequence encodes CASRQGQGRRLYSNQPQHF.